These 15 T cell receptor beta chains were sequenced from one sample in a study of blood T cell repertoires in COVID-19. The repertoire was sequenced with immunoSEQ multiplex PCR; TCRdb's copy has only in-frame clones and lacks some. The table shows under 250,000 clones, with 89% occurring only once. The sequenced sample consisted of PBMCs or T cells enriched from blood (not recorded which). Receptor source: a woman aged 25 to 39 with acute COVID-19.

The J gene is TRBJ2-5, the V gene TRBV10-1; 8 bases align to TRBD1. The CDR3 is 14 amino acids. V lost 10 bases to trimming and J lost 4 bases; unmatched junction nucleotides: 11. The germline V gene has CDR1 WNHNN and CDR2 SYGVQD (reference sequence). CDR3 amino acids: CATPQGGIGETQYF. The CDR3 DNA reads TGCGCCACCCCACAGGGGGGAATAGGAGAGACCCAGTACTTC.

The rearrangement uses TRBV7-2 and TRBJ2-3; possible D gene TRBD2, 5 bases. This CDR3 is 17 amino acids long. The V end was cut by 4 bases, the J end by 2 bases, with 19 bases between. CDR1 and CDR2 from the germline V gene are SGHTA and FQGNSA. The CDR3 is CASSSLGVAYHTDTQYF. CDR3 nucleotides: TGTGCCAGCAGCTCCCTTGGAGTAGCGTATCACACAGATACGCAGTATTTT.

The chain combines TRBV20-1 with TRBJ1-4; D perhaps matches TRBD1 (6 bases). Trimming removed 3 bases at V and 5 bases at J, with 10 bases between. This CDR3 is built from 13 residues. Germline lookup yields CDR1 DFQATT and CDR2 SNEGSKA (reference sequence). CDR3 region: CSASRQGNEKLFF. As DNA, the CDR3 is TGCAGTGCTAGTCGGCAGGGGAATGAAAAACTGTTTTTT.

The chain uses TRBV30 and TRBJ2-7, with 8 nucleotides matching TRBD2. The CDR3 has 13 residues. The V gene's germline CDR1 is GTSNPN and CDR2 SVGIG (reference sequence). J lost 1 base, V lost 3 bases, and 2 bases had no gene match. The CDR3 bases are TGTGCCTGGAGCCGGGGGGGTTCCTACGAGCAGTACTTC. It yields the protein CAWSRGGSYEQYF.

The J gene is TRBJ2-7, the V gene TRBV5-5; 9 positions match TRBD1. Losses at the gene ends were 4 bases for V and 5 bases for J; bases not matched to a gene: 7. Germline assignment: CDR1 SGHKS and CDR2 YYEKEE (reference sequence). The CDR3 length is 14 residues. The chain's CDR3 is CASSLGQGMDEQYF. In nucleotides, the CDR3 is TGTGCCAGCAGCCTGGGACAGGGTATGGACGAGCAGTACTTC.

The rearrangement links TRBV19 to TRBJ2-7, with D unclear. The length of the CDR3 is 13 residues. The V end lost 3 bases, the J end lost 0 bases, and 6 bases lay between the germline ends. CDR1 and CDR2 from the germline V gene are LNHDA and SQIVND (reference sequence). The chain's CDR3 is CASSIPGSYEQYF. Here the CDR3 DNA reads TGTGCCAGTAGTATTCCGGGCTCCTACGAGCAGTACTTC.

The chain couples TRBV10-2 to TRBJ2-3; D call uncertain. The ends were cut back, 3 bases at V and 0 bases at J, with 13 bases in the middle. CDR3 size: 16 residues. Germline V lookup: CDR1 WSHSY, CDR2 SAAADI. The CDR3 reads CASSEWATESTDTQYF. CDR3 nucleotide sequence: TGCGCCAGCAGTGAATGGGCAACCGAGAGCACAGATACGCAGTATTTT.

The chain couples TRBV6-4 to TRBJ2-2, with D unresolved. The ends were cut back, 4 bases at V and 0 bases at J, with 6 bases in the middle. Germline CDR1 is MRHNA and CDR2 is SNTAGT. The CDR3 runs to 14 residues. Here the CDR3 reads CASSADTNTGELFF. Here the CDR3 DNA reads TGTGCCAGCAGTGCTGACACGAACACCGGGGAGCTGTTTTTT.

The CDR3 sequence is CATTTVTEAFF. CDR3 sequence (DNA): TGTGCCACCACAACAGTCACTGAAGCTTTCTTT. V and J are TRBV6-5 and TRBJ1-1; D gene ambiguous. Germline V lookup: CDR1 MNHEY, CDR2 SVGAGI. This CDR3 spans 11 amino acids. The V end lost 10 bases, the J end lost 4 bases, and 10 bases lay between the germline ends.

In its sample, this clone was seen a few times. The CDR3 here is CASRKATGKAEAFF. In nucleotides, the CDR3 is TGTGCCAGCAGGAAAGCGACAGGGAAGGCTGAAGCTTTCTTT. The chain carries TRBV7-9 and TRBJ1-1, with 7 bases identical to TRBD1. Per the germline V gene, CDR1 is SEHNR and CDR2 is FQNEAQ (reference sequence). V lost 6 bases, J lost 6 bases, and 10 bases stayed unmatched. There are 14 residues in the CDR3. Based on the CDR3 plus reference TRBV7-9 and TRBJ1-1, the full variable domain is DTGVSQNPRHKITKRGQNVTFRCDPISEHNRLYWYRQTLGQGPEFLTYFQNEAQLEKSRLLSDRFSAERPKGSFSTLEIQRTEQGDSAMYLCASRKATGKAEAFFGQGTRLTVV.

This clone was recorded only once. This chain connects TRBV29-1 to TRBJ2-5, with a weak D call TRBD1 (6 bases). Germline V gene data show CDR1 as SQVTM and CDR2 as ANQGSEA. CDR3 length equals 13 residues. Trimming took off 6 bases at V and 3 bases at J, with 14 bases between the two ends. CDR3 nucleotides: TGCAGCGTCTTAGGCAACAGGGAAGAGACCCAGTACTTC. It encodes CSVLGNREETQYF.

This chain joins TRBV20-1 and TRBJ1-5; unclear D gene. CDR1 and CDR2 from the germline V gene are DFQATT and SNEGSKA (reference sequence). V was trimmed by 3 bases and J by 4 bases, leaving 10 bases between them. The CDR3 extends over 13 amino acids. CDR3 sequence: CSASQRDNQPQHF. CDR3 bases: TGCAGTGCTAGTCAACGGGATAATCAGCCCCAGCATTTT.

The gene calls are TRBV4-1 and TRBJ1-4, with no clear D. CDR1 and CDR2 from the germline V gene are MGHRA and YSYEKL. V was trimmed by 1 base and J by 4 bases, leaving 10 bases between them. The CDR3 sequence is 15 residues long. CDR3 bases: TGCGCCAGCAGCCAAGTGTGGGCAGGTAATGAAAAACTGTTTTTT. Translating it yields CASSQVWAGNEKLFF.

The genes are TRBV27 and TRBJ2-5, with TRBD2 identical over 15 bases. This CDR3 has 17 amino acids. V lost 6 bases, J lost 4 bases, and 9 bases stayed unmatched. The germline CDR1 and CDR2 sequences are MNHEY and SMNVEV (reference sequence). CDR3 sequence: CASRSWTSGGAGETQYF. In DNA, the CDR3 is TGTGCCAGCAGATCTTGGACTAGCGGGGGGGCCGGAGAGACCCAGTACTTC.

This clone was seen more than once but under ten times. The genes are TRBV29-1 and TRBJ2-2, with TRBD1 matching over 10 bases. The trim removed 4 bases at V and 5 bases at J, leaving 4 bases unmatched. The germline CDR1 and CDR2 sequences are SQVTM and ANQGSEA. This CDR3 has 14 amino acids. The CDR3 DNA sequence: TGCAGCGTTGGAGACAGGGGGCTTACCGGGGAGCTGTTTTTT. The encoded protein is CSVGDRGLTGELFF.